This record concerns one TCR beta chain sequence. Its antigen is unidentified. The data belong to a study of shared clonotypes between healthy human individuals. Whole-study context: The study used three CD4 naive, three CD4 memory, two CD8 naive and one CD8 memory plate per donor.

Study-level points and caveats: Tissues were not sampled, only blood, and their repertoires likely differ.

Some clones are missing from TCRdb's copy, which holds only in-frame ones; the method was immunoSEQ multiplex PCR. The table shows 1,400,000 or so clones, with about 98.5% occurring only once. The V end was cut by 2 bases, the J end by 2 bases, with 10 bases between. Germline V CDR1 and CDR2: PRHDT, FYEKMQ (reference sequence). The CDR3 has 14 residues. Specimen: naive CD4+ T cells sorted from blood. Subset noted: CD45RA+ positively selected. This sequence was found in a man aged 25-45 years in good health. The V call is TRBV13, the J call TRBJ2-7; a possible D gene is TRBD2 (5 bases). Here the CDR3 reads CASSLTRAAYEQYF. CDR3 DNA: TGTGCCAGCAGCTTAACGCGGGCGGCCTACGAGCAGTACTTC.